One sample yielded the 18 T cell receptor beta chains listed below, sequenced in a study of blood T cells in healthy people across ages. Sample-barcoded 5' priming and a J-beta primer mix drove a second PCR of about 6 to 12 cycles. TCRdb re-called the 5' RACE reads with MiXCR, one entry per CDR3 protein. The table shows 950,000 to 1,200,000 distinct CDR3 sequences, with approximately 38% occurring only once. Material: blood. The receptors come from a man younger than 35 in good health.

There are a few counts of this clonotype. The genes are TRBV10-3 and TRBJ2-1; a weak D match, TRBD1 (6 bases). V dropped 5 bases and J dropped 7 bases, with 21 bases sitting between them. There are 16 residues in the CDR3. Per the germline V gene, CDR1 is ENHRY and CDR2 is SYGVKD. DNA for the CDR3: TGTGCCATCAGTACCCTTACAGGGTATGAGAATAATGAGCAGTTCTTC. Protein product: CAISTLTGYENNEQFF.

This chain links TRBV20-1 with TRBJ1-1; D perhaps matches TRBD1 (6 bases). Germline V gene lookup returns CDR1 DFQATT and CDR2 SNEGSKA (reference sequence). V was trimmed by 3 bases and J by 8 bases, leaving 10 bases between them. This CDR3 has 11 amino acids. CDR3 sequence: CSARHRDEAFF. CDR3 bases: TGCAGTGCTAGGCACAGGGACGAAGCTTTCTTT.

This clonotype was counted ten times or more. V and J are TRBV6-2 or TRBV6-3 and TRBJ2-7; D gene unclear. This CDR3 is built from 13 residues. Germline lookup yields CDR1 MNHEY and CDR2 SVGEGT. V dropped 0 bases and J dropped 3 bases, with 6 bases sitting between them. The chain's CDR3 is CASSYSGRYEQYF. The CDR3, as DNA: TGTGCCAGCAGTTACTCGGGCCGCTACGAGCAGTACTTC.

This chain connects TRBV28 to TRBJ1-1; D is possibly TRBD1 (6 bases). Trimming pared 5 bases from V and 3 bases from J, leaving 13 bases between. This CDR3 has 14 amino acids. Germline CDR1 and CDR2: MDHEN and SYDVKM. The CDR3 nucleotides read TGTGCCAGCAGTGTCCCGGGACATGACACTGAAGCTTTCTTT. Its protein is CASSVPGHDTEAFF.

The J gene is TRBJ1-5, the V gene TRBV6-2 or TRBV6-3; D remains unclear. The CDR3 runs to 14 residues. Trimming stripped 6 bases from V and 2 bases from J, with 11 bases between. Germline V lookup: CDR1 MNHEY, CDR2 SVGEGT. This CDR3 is CASRSSVRNQPQHF. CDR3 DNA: TGTGCCAGCAGATCCTCGGTCCGCAATCAGCCCCAGCATTTT.

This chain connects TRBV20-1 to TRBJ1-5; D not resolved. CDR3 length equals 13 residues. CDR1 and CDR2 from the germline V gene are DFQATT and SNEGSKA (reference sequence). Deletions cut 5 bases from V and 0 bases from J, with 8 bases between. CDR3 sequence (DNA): TGCAGTGCTGTGGTTTATAGCAATCAGCCCCAGCATTTT. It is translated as CSAVVYSNQPQHF.

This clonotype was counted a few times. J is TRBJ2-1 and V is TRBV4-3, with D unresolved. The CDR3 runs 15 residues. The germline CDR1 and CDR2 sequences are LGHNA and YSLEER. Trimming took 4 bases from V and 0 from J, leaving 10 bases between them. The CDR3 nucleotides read TGCGCCAGCAGCCGAGCTACAAGCTCCTACAATGAGCAGTTCTTC. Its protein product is CASSRATSSYNEQFF.

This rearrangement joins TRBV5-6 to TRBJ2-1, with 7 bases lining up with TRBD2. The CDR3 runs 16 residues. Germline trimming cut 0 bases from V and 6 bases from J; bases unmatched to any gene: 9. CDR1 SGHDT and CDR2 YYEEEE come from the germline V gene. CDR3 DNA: TGTGCCAGCAGCTTGGTGTCTGGGGGGGAAGGCAATGAGCAGTTCTTC. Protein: CASSLVSGGEGNEQFF.

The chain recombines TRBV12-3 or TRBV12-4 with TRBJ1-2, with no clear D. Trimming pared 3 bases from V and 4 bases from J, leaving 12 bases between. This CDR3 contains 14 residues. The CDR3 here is CASSFWLVCYGYTF. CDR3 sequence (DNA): TGTGCCAGCAGTTTTTGGCTGGTGTGCTATGGCTACACCTTC.

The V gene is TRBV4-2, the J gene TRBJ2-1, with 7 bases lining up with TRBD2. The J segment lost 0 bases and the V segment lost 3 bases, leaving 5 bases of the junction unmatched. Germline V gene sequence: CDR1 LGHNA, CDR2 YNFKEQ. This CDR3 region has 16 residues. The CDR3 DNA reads TGTGCCAGCAGCCACCTTGGCGGGGGCTCCTACAATGAGCAGTTCTTC. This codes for CASSHLGGGSYNEQFF.

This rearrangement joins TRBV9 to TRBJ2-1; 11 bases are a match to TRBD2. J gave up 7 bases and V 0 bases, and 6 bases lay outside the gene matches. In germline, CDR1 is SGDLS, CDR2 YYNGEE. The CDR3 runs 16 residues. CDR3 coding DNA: TGTGCCAGCAGCGTAGGAGCTAGCGGGGGGAGGAATGAGCAGTTCTTC. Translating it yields CASSVGASGGRNEQFF. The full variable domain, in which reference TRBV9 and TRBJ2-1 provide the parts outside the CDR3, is DSGVTQTPKHLITATGQRVTLRCSPRSGDLSVYWYQQSLDQGLQFLIQYYNGEERAKGNILERFSAQQFPDLHSELNLSSLELGDSALYFCASSVGASGGRNEQFFGPGTRLTVL.

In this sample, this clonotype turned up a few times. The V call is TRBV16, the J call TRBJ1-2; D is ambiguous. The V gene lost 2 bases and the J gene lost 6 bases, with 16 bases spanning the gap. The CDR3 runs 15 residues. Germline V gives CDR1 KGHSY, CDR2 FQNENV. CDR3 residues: CASSQLTSLGHGYTF. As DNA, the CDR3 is TGTGCCAGCAGCCAACTAACGTCCCTGGGTCATGGCTACACCTTC.

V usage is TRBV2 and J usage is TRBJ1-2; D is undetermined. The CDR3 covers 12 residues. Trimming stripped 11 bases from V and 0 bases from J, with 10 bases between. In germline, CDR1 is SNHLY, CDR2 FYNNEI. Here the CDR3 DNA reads TGTGCCGGTGCGGGGTCTAACTATGGCTACACCTTC. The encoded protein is CAGAGSNYGYTF.

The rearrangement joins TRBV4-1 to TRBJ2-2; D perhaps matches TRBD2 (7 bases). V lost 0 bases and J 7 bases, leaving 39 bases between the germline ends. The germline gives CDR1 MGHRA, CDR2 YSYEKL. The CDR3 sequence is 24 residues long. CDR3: CASSQDSRGRGGRIQGLSIGELFF. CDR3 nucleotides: TGCGCCAGCAGCCAAGATTCGAGAGGGAGAGGGGGACGAATTCAGGGACTATCAATCGGGGAGCTGTTTTTT.

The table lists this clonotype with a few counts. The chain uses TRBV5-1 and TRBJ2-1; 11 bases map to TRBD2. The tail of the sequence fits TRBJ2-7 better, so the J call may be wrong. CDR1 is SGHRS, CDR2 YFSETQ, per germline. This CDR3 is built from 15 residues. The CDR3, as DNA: TGCGCCAGCAAGACTAGCGGGGTCTCCTACAATGAGCAGTACTTC. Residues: CASKTSGVSYNEQYF.

CDR3 DNA sequence: TGTGCCAGCAGCCTGCCAGGACTAGCGGGGGGCCATAAGTATTTT. As protein: CASSLPGLAGGHKYF. V gene TRBV5-6 combines with J gene TRBJ2-3, with TRBD2 identical over 14 bases. CDR1 is SGHDT and CDR2 is YYEEEE in the germline V gene. This CDR3 is 15 amino acids long. The ends lost 4 bases at V and 13 bases at J; junction bases unmatched: 11.

In DNA, the CDR3 is TGTGCCAGCAGTGAACTGGCGGTTCAGCCCCAGCATTTT. This encodes CASSELAVQPQHF. This rearrangement joins TRBV2 to TRBJ1-5; D ambiguous. CDR3 length: 13 residues. V shed 2 bases and J shed 6 bases, with 8 bases lying between them. Germline V gene lookup returns CDR1 SNHLY and CDR2 FYNNEI.

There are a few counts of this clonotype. CDR3 in DNA: TGCAGTGCCCCCCTGTCGGCAGGGGTTTGGGGAGGAGATGGCTACACCTTC. Translated: CSAPLSAGVWGGDGYTF. This sequence joins TRBV20-1 and TRBJ1-2; D is possibly TRBD1 (6 bases). The CDR3 is made up of 17 amino acids. V lost 6 bases, J lost 6 bases, and 29 bases lay in between. The germline V gene encodes CDR1 DFQATT and CDR2 SNEGSKA (reference sequence).